A selection of T cell receptor beta chains follows, all from one sample in a study of response to subunit inactivated influenza vaccine. TCRdb processed the RT-PCR reads anew with MiXCR; each CDR3 protein has one entry. Among 150,000 to 200,000 distinct CDR3 sequences listed, around 8.8% were seen once. The source material was non-naive T cells sorted from PBMCs, sampled on the day of vaccination. These receptors were obtained from a man aged 50-60 years who received an inactivated influenza vaccine. Both conserved end residues are part of each CDR3. The order of the fields is V gene, J gene, CDR3 protein.

TRBV6-2/TRBV6-3,TRBJ2-4,CASSDPGRLAKNIQYF
TRBV20-1,TRBJ2-5,CSARALENTRGQYF
TRBV5-6,TRBJ2-7,CASSSVGTGGIRQYF
TRBV20-1,TRBJ2-3,CSALTSGLTDTQYF
TRBV27,TRBJ2-2,CASREGWGTGNTGELFF
TRBV11-2,TRBJ2-5,CASSFKDGKETQYF
TRBV6-1,TRBJ2-7,CASRPGQGEYEQYF
TRBV6-2/TRBV6-3,TRBJ2-2,CASGGGRSLYGELFF
TRBV29-1,TRBJ1-2,CSVAPGVSYGYTF
TRBV7-9,TRBJ2-6,CASSLADSISGANVLTF
TRBV7-2,TRBJ2-1,CASSLGGPRLRSPFF
TRBV7-8,TRBJ2-1,CASSGGERGHGAQFF
TRBV7-8,TRBJ1-4,CASSFLVGGASEKLFF
TRBV28,TRBJ2-5,CASSWRGGQETQYF
TRBV5-8,TRBJ2-7,CASSFPPYEQYF
TRBV7-9,TRBJ2-1,CASSLDGGAWNEQFF
TRBV5-6,TRBJ1-1,CASSSDPRGTEAFF
TRBV4-3,TRBJ2-6,CASSQEIRAGANVLTF
TRBV4-2,TRBJ2-7,CASSQAGGSYEQYF
TRBV5-1,TRBJ2-5,CASRLAGLAEETQYF
TRBV7-3,TRBJ1-1,CASSSRGRVTEAFF
TRBV6-2/TRBV6-3,TRBJ2-2,CASRQGNTGELFF